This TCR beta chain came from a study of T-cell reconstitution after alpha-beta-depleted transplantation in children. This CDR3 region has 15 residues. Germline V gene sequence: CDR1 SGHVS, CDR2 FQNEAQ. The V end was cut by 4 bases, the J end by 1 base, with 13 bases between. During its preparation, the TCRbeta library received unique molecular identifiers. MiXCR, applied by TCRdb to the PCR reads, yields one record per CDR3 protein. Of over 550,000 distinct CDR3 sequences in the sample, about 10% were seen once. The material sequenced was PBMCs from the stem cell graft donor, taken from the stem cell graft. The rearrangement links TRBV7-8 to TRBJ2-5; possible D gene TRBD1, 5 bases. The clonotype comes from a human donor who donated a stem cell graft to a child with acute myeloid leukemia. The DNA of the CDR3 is TGTGCCAGCAGCTCCCTACAGGCGACCCAAGAGACCCAGTACTTC. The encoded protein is CASSSLQATQETQYF.